The present entry profiles one T cell receptor (beta chain) with its context. The sample originates from a study of T-cell memory formation after mild COVID-19. Trimming took 7 bases from V and 4 from J, leaving 5 bases between them. Germline CDR1 is MNHEY and CDR2 is SVGAGI. The CDR3 totals 12 residues. MiXCR, applied by TCRdb to the 5' RACE reads, yields one record per CDR3 protein. The table lists approximately 340,000 distinct CDR3 sequences, about an eighth of them singletons, with 20% to 25% in the top ten. The V gene is TRBV6-5, the J gene TRBJ1-6; D call uncertain. Sequencing was done on a sample of PBMCs or a T cell subset sorted from them (not recorded which). The TCR sequence derives from a man aged 18 to 30 who had mild COVID-19 (a few samples of this study predate the infection). Cell type and time point are not known. CDR3 DNA sequence: TGTGCCAGCACCGATTATAATTCACCCCTCCACTTT. This gives the protein CASTDYNSPLHF.